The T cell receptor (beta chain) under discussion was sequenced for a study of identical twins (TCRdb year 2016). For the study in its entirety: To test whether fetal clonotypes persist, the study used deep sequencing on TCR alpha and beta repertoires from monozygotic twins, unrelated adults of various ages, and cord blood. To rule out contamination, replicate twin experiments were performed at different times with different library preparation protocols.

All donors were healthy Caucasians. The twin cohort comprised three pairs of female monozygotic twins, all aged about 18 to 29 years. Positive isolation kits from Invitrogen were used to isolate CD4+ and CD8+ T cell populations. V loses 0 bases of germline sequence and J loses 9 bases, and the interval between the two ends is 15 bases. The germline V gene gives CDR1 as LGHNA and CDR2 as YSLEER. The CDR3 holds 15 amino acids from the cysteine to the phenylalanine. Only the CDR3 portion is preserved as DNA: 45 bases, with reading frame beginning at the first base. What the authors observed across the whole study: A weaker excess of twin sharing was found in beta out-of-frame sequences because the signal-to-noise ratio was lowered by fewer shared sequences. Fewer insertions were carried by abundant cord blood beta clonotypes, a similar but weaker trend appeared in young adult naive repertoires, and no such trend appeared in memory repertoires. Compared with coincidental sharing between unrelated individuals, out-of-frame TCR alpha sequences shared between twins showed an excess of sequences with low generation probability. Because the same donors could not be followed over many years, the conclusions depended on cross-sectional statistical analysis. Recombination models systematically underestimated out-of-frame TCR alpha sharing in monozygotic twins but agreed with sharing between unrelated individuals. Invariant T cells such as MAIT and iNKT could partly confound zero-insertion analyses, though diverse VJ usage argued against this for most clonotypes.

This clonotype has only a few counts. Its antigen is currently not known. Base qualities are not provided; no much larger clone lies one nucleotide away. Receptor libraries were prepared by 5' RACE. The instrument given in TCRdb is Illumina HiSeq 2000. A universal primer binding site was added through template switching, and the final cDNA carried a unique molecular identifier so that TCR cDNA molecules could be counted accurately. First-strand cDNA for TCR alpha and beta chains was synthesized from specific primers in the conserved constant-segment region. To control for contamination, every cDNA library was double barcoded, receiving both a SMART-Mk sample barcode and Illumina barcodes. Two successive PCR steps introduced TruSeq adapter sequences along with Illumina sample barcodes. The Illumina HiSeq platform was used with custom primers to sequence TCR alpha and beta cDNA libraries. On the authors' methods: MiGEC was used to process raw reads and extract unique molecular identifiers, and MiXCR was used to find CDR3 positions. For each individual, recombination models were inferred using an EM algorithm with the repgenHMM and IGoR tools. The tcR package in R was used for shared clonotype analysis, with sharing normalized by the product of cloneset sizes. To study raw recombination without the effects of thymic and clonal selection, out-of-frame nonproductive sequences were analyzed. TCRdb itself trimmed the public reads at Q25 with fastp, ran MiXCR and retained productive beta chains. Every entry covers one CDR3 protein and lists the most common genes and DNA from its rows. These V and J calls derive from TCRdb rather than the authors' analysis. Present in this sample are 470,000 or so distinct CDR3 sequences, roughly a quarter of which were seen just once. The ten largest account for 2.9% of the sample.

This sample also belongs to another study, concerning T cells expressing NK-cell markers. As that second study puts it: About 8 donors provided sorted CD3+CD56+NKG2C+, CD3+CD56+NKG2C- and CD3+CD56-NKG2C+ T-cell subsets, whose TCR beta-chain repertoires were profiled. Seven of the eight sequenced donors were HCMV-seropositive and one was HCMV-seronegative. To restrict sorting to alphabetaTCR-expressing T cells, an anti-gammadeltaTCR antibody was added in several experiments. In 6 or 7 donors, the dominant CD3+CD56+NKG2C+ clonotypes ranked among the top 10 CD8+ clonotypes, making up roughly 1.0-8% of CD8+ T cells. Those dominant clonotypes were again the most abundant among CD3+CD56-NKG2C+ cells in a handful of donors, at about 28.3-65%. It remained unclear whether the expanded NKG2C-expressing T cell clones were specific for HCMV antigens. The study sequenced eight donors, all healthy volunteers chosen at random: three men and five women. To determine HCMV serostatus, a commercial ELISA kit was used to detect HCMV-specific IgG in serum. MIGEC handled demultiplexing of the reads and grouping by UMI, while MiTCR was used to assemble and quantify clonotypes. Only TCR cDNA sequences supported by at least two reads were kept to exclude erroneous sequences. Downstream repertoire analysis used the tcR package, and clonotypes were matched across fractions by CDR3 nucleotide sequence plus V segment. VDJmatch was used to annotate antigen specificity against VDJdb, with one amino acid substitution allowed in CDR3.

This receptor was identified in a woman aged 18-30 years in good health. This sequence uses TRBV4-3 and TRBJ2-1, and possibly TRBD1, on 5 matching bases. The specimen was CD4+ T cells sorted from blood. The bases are TGCGCCAGCAGCCAAGAATTGAGTAGTAGGGGTGAGCAGTTCTTC. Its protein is CASSQELSSRGEQFF.